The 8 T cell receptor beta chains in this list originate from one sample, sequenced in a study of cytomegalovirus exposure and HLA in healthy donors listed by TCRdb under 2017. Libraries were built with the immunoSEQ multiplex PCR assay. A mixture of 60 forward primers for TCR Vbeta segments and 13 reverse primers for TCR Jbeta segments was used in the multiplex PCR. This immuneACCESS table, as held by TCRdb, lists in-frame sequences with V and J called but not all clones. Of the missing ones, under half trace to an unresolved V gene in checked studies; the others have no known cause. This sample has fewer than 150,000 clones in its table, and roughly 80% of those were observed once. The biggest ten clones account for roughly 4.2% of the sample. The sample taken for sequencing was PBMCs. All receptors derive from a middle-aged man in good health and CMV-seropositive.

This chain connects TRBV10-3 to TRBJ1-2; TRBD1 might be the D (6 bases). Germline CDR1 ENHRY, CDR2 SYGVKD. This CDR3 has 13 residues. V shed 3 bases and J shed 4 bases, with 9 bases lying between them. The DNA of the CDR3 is TGTGCCATCAGTGAATCAGGGGTCTATGGCTACACCTTC. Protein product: CAISESGVYGYTF.

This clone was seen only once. The DNA of the CDR3 is TGTGCCAGCAGCTTGCCGCGGCCTAGCCTGGGCACAGATACGCAGTATTTT. It specifies CASSLPRPSLGTDTQYF. The chain employs TRBV5-5 and TRBJ2-3; possible D gene TRBD2, 5 bases. The CDR3 length is 17 residues. V was cut by 1 base and J by 1 base, with 16 bases left in between. Germline V lookup: CDR1 SGHKS, CDR2 YYEKEE (reference sequence).

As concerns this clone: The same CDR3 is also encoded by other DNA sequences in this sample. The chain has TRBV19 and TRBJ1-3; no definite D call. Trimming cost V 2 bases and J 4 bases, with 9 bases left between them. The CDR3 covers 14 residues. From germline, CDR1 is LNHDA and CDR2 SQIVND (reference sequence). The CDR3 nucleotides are TGTGCCAGTAGTATATCGGGGAGCGGAAACACCATATATTTT. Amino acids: CASSISGSGNTIYF.

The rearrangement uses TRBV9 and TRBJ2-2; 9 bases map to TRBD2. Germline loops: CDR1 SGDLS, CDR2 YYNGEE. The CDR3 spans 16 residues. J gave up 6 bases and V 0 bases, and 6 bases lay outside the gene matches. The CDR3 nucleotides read TGTGCCAGCAGCGTAGGGGATAGCGGGAGTCCCGGGGAGCTGTTTTTT. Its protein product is CASSVGDSGSPGELFF.

CDR3 sequence (DNA): TGCGCCAGCAGCCAAGCGGAGCGGGGGTTAGATACGCAGTATTTT. This gives the protein CASSQAERGLDTQYF. The V and J genes are TRBV4-1 and TRBJ2-3; 8 positions match TRBD2. The V segment lost 1 base and the J segment 5 bases; nucleotides outside the gene matches: 5. CDR1 and CDR2 from the germline V gene are MGHRA and YSYEKL. The CDR3 extends over 15 amino acids.

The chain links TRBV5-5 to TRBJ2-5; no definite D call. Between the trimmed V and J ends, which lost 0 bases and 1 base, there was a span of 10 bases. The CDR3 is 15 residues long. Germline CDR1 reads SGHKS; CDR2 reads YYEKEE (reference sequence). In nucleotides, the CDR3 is TGTGCCAGCAGCTTGGCGGGTTTCCCCCAAGAGACCCAGTACTTC. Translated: CASSLAGFPQETQYF.

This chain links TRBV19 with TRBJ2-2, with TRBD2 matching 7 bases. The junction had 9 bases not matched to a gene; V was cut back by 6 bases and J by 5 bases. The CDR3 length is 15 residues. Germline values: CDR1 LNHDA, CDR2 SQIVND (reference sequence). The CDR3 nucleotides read TGTGCCAGTAGAATGGGCGGGGGAGATACCGGGGAGCTGTTTTTT. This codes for CASRMGGGDTGELFF.

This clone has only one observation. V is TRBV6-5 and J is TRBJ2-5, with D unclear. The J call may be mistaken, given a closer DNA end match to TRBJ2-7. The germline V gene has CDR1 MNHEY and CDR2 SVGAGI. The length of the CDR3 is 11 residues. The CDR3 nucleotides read TGTGCCAGCAGCCTCTCATCCGAGCAGTACTTC. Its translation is CASSLSSEQYF.